The rows below give T cell receptor beta chains drawn from one sample of a study of cytomegalovirus exposure and HLA in healthy donors. Here immunoSEQ multiplex PCR was the method, and the copy in TCRdb shows in-frame clones only, minus some. The sample contains approximately 79,000 clones, around 79% of which appear only once. Sequences were obtained from PBMCs. The receptors originated from a man aged 35 to 55 in good health and CMV-seronegative. The CDR3 runs from the conserved cysteine through the conserved F or W. Fields, in order: J gene, V gene, D gene, CDR3 protein. D genes are given only for firm matches.

J gene: TRBJ1-2
V gene: TRBV28
D gene: NA
CDR3 protein: CASTREVYGYTF

J gene: TRBJ1-2
V gene: TRBV28
D gene: NA
CDR3 protein: CASSLLARNYGYTF

J gene: TRBJ2-1
V gene: TRBV29-1
D gene: TRBD2
CDR3 protein: CSVLTSEKFFF

J gene: TRBJ2-3
V gene: TRBV5-8
D gene: TRBD2
CDR3 protein: CASSWAGTSGGSTDTQYF

J gene: TRBJ2-4
V gene: TRBV6-5
D gene: TRBD1
CDR3 protein: CASSYSIGTGLNIQYF

J gene: TRBJ2-3
V gene: TRBV7-3
D gene: NA
CDR3 protein: CASSSQGPSGGRDTQYF

J gene: TRBJ2-5
V gene: TRBV7-8
D gene: TRBD2
CDR3 protein: CASSQGRPSGRFGETQYF

J gene: TRBJ2-7
V gene: TRBV11-2
D gene: NA
CDR3 protein: CASSLLQGLWQYF

J gene: TRBJ2-5
V gene: TRBV5-1
D gene: NA
CDR3 protein: CASSLAGEVETQYF

J gene: TRBJ2-3
V gene: TRBV7-9
D gene: NA
CDR3 protein: CASSRDLERTDTQYF